The 31 T cell receptor beta chains below were found in one sample sequenced in a study of blood T cell repertoires in COVID-19. Sequencing used immunoSEQ multiplex PCR; TCRdb keeps in-frame clones, though not all of them. This sample yields 130,000 to 150,000 clones, of which approximately 84% are seen a single time; roughly 2.5% belongs to the top ten. The specimen was peripheral blood. These receptors all stem from a human donor with acute or convalescent COVID-19. The donor label of this sample is uncertain.

This sequence joins TRBV5-5 and TRBJ1-2, with D hard to call. This CDR3 has 14 residues. Trimming removed 2 bases at V and 3 bases at J, with 11 bases between. In germline, CDR1 is SGHKS, CDR2 YYEKEE (reference sequence). The CDR3 loop reads CASSLSQQYYGYTF. In nucleotides, the CDR3 is TGTGCCAGCAGCTTATCACAGCAGTACTATGGCTACACCTTC.

The chain employs TRBV12-3 or TRBV12-4 and TRBJ2-1; TRBD2 aligns across 7 bases. V was clipped by 3 bases and J by 8 bases; unmatched bases: 1. This CDR3 region has 12 residues. The CDR3 nucleotides are TGTGCCAGCAGTTTTGCGGGGGATGAGCAGTTCTTC. The encoded protein is CASSFAGDEQFF.

V is TRBV19 and J is TRBJ2-7; 8 bases are shared with TRBD1. This CDR3 comprises 15 residues. Germline V gives CDR1 LNHDA, CDR2 SQIVND (reference sequence). Trimming at V came to 6 bases and at J to 0 bases, leaving 7 bases not matched to a gene. The CDR3, as DNA: TGTGCCAGTAGCCTCGGGACAGGCCGCTCCTACGAGCAGTACTTC. It codes for CASSLGTGRSYEQYF. Filled out from reference TRBV19 and TRBJ2-7, the complete variable domain reads DGGITQSPKYLFRKEGQNVTLSCEQNLNHDAMYWYRQDPGQGLRLIYYSQIVNDFQKGDIAEGYSVSREKKESFPLTVTSAQKNPTAFYLCASSLGTGRSYEQYFGPGTRLTVT.

The chain has TRBV3-1 (or the pseudogene TRBV3-2) and TRBJ1-1, with a tentative D call TRBD1 (6 bases). Deletions cut 3 bases from V and 2 bases from J, with 19 bases between. The CDR3 consists of 17 residues. Germline V gene lookup returns CDR1 LGHDT and CDR2 YNNKEL (reference sequence). The CDR3 protein is CASSQNVGRTANTEAFF. CDR3 DNA: TGTGCCAGCAGCCAGAACGTTGGTCGGACAGCAAACACTGAAGCTTTCTTT.

The chain carries TRBV2 and TRBJ2-3; the match to TRBD1 covers 8 bases. Germline loops: CDR1 SNHLY, CDR2 FYNNEI. This CDR3 region has 16 residues. After removal of 3 bases from V and 1 base from J, the junction contained 6 bases not matched to a gene. The CDR3 DNA reads TGTGCCAGCAGTGATACCGACAGGGGACGCACAGATACGCAGTATTTT. This codes for CASSDTDRGRTDTQYF.

The chain has TRBV24-1 and TRBJ2-3; no clear D. The length of the CDR3 is 13 residues. The germline V gene has CDR1 KGHDR and CDR2 SFDVKD. Trimming pared 4 bases from V and 8 bases from J, leaving 12 bases between. The CDR3 region has the DNA TGTGCCACCAGTGACCAATCAAGTAGTACGCAGTATTTT. Protein product: CATSDQSSSTQYF.

J is TRBJ2-1 and V is TRBV7-3, with TRBD1 as a possible D gene (6 bases). Germline CDR1 reads SGHTA; CDR2 reads FQGTGA. This CDR3 region has 15 residues. The V end lost 5 bases, the J end lost 7 bases, and 18 bases lay between the germline ends. CDR3: CASSQGTTHGNEQFF. In nucleotides, the CDR3 is TGTGCCAGCAGCCAGGGGACCACCCATGGGAATGAGCAGTTCTTC. The full variable domain, rest sourced from reference TRBV7-3 and TRBJ2-1, is GAGVSQTPSNKVTEKGKYVELRCDPISGHTALYWYRQSLGQGPEFLIYFQGTGAADDSGLPNDRFFAVRPEGSVSTLKIQRTERGDSAVYLCASSQGTTHGNEQFFGPGTRLTVL.

This clone was counted once. CDR3 region: CASSEQVSNEKLFF. In DNA form, the CDR3 reads TGCGCCAGCAGCGAACAGGTTTCTAATGAAAAACTGTTTTTT. V usage is TRBV5-1 and J usage is TRBJ1-4, with D possibly TRBD1 on 5 matching bases. The CDR3 contains 14 residues. Per germline, CDR1 SGHRS and CDR2 YFSETQ. V lost 4 bases and J lost 3, with 10 bases in between. The full variable domain, completed using reference TRBV5-1 and TRBJ1-4, is KAGVTQTPRYLIKTRGQQVTLSCSPISGHRSVSWYQQTPGQGLQFLFEYFSETQRNKGNFPGRFSGRQFSNSRSEMNVSTLELGDSALYLCASSEQVSNEKLFFGSGTQLSVL.

The rearrangement links TRBV7-9 to TRBJ2-7; TRBD1 agrees at 7 bases. The CDR3 totals 11 residues. The V and J ends lost 5 bases and 6 bases, in that order; junction bases with no gene match: 1. Germline V gives CDR1 SEHNR, CDR2 FQNEAQ (reference sequence). The CDR3 bases are TGTGCCAGCAGCGCAGGGGGCGAGCAGTACGTC. Translating gives CASSAGGEQYV.

The count of this clone is one. CDR3 bases: TGTGCCAGCAGTGTAGGCTCGGGGGACTATGGCTACACCTTC. It yields the protein CASSVGSGDYGYTF. The gene calls are TRBV28 and TRBJ1-2; a possible D gene is TRBD1 (5 bases). Deletions cut 5 bases from V and 3 bases from J, with 13 bases between. This CDR3 contains 14 residues. Germline-derived CDR1 and CDR2 are MDHEN and SYDVKM.

DNA for the CDR3: TGTGCCAGTAGCCGTCGGGGGGTGGGAGAAGCTTTCTTT. Translation: CASSRRGVGEAFF. The V gene is TRBV19, the J gene TRBJ1-1; D possibly corresponds to TRBD1 (5 bases). Germline V gene data show CDR1 as LNHDA and CDR2 as SQIVND (reference sequence). The CDR3 extends over 13 amino acids. With 6 bases removed from V and 8 bases from J, the gap between germline ends came to 16 bases. The full variable domain, its missing parts supplied by reference TRBV19 and TRBJ1-1, is DGGITQSPKYLFRKEGQNVTLSCEQNLNHDAMYWYRQDPGQGLRLIYYSQIVNDFQKGDIAEGYSVSREKKESFPLTVTSAQKNPTAFYLCASSRRGVGEAFFGQGTRLTVV.

The V call is TRBV7-2, the J call TRBJ1-5; D remains unclear. Germline V gives CDR1 SGHTA, CDR2 FQGNSA. This CDR3 comprises 13 residues. V was clipped by 0 bases and J by 5 bases, with 5 bases between them. CDR3 sequence reads: CASSLASDQPQHF. The CDR3 DNA reads as TGTGCCAGCAGCTTAGCCTCCGATCAGCCCCAGCATTTT.

V gene TRBV15 combines with J gene TRBJ2-1; 7 nucleotides match TRBD1. Germline V gene data show CDR1 as LNHNV and CDR2 as YYDKDF (reference sequence). The CDR3 is 18 amino acids. Germline trimming cut 1 base from V and 0 bases from J; bases unmatched to any gene: 9. CDR3 amino acids: CATSRVQRGLGSYNEQFF. The CDR3 nucleotides are TGTGCCACCAGCAGAGTACAGAGGGGGCTCGGCTCCTACAATGAGCAGTTCTTC.

DNA for the CDR3: TGTGCCAGCAGCTCGTCGGGACTCGGCACAGATACGCAGTATTTT. Translation: CASSSSGLGTDTQYF. V and J are TRBV11-2 and TRBJ2-3, with a possible D match to TRBD2 (6 bases). In germline, CDR1 is SGHAT, CDR2 FQNNGV. Trimming pared 4 bases from V and 1 base from J, leaving 12 bases between. The CDR3 consists of 15 residues.

The CDR3 DNA is TGTGCCAGCAGTAAGGAGGGAGCAGCCACTGAAGCTTTCTTT. Protein sequence: CASSKEGAATEAFF. The V gene is TRBV2, the J gene TRBJ1-1; no clear D gene. The CDR3 covers 14 residues. In germline, CDR1 is SNHLY, CDR2 FYNNEI. Trimming cost V 5 bases and J 4 bases, with 14 bases left between them.

This clone appeared a few times. The chain couples TRBV28 to TRBJ1-3, with a tentative D call TRBD1 (5 bases). CDR1 and CDR2 from the germline V gene are MDHEN and SYDVKM. Trimming removed 6 bases at V and 1 base at J, with 7 bases between. This CDR3 is built from 13 residues. The CDR3 nucleotides are TGTGCCAGCAGCCGGACATCTGGAAACACCATATATTTT. It is translated as CASSRTSGNTIYF.

The CDR3 DNA is TGTGCCTGGAGTGTACAAGATACGCAGTATTTT. Protein: CAWSVQDTQYF. V usage is TRBV30 and J usage is TRBJ2-3; D gene ambiguous. The CDR3 extends over 11 amino acids. V lost 0 bases to trimming and J lost 5 bases, with 3 bases between them. Looked up from germline, CDR1 is GTSNPN and CDR2 is SVGIG (reference sequence).

This clone has only one observation. The chain has TRBV6-5 and TRBJ1-5, with no clear D. The CDR3 sequence is 14 residues long. From germline, CDR1 is MNHEY and CDR2 SVGAGI. Trimming shortened V by 6 bases and J by 0 bases, and 9 bases separated the two germline ends. This CDR3 is CASSAGDSNQPQHF. The CDR3 bases are TGTGCCAGCAGCGCCGGGGATAGCAATCAGCCCCAGCATTTT.

The rearrangement joins TRBV4-1 to TRBJ2-3, with D uncertain. CDR3 length equals 15 residues. Germline V CDR1 and CDR2: MGHRA, YSYEKL. Trimming pared 4 bases from V and 0 bases from J, leaving 11 bases between. The CDR3: CASSPWSGSTDTQYF. CDR3 nucleotide sequence: TGCGCCAGCAGCCCCTGGTCGGGTAGCACAGATACGCAGTATTTT.

J is TRBJ1-3 and V is TRBV29-1; no clear D gene. Germline V gene lookup returns CDR1 SQVTM and CDR2 ANQGSEA. The CDR3 contains 14 residues. V gave up 7 bases and J gave up 0 bases, with 13 bases separating them. CDR3 residues: CSARARLSGNTIYF. CDR3 nucleotides: TGCAGCGCCCGTGCGCGCCTCTCTGGAAACACCATATATTTT.

The rearrangement links TRBV5-5 to TRBJ1-5; 12 bases line up with TRBD1. CDR3 length: 18 residues. Trimming cost V 4 bases and J 1 base; bases outside gene matches: 9. From germline, CDR1 is SGHKS and CDR2 YYEKEE (reference sequence). The CDR3 region has the DNA TGTGCCAGCAGCAGACTTCCCGGGACAGGGGGCAGCAATCAGCCCCAGCATTTT. The encoded protein is CASSRLPGTGGSNQPQHF.

The chain combines TRBV7-2 with TRBJ1-1; D unresolved. Trimming stripped 4 bases from V and 6 bases from J, with 12 bases between. This CDR3 is built from 13 residues. The germline V gene has CDR1 SGHTA and CDR2 FQGNSA. The CDR3 nucleotides are TGTGCCAGCAGCTCACAAAGAGGCTCTGAAGCTTTCTTT. Translating gives CASSSQRGSEAFF.

The rearrangement links TRBV7-2 to TRBJ1-2; D possibly corresponds to TRBD1 (5 bases). Trimming removed 6 bases at V and 4 bases at J, with 18 bases between. Looked up from germline, CDR1 is SGHTA and CDR2 is FQGNSA. The CDR3 runs 15 residues. In nucleotides, the CDR3 is TGTGCCAGCAGTCCAGGGCCAGGACCCACCTATGGCTACACCTTC. It encodes CASSPGPGPTYGYTF.

This chain links TRBV5-8 with TRBJ1-4; possible D gene TRBD1, 6 bases. This CDR3 region has 14 residues. Between the trimmed V and J ends, which lost 1 base and 10 bases, there was a span of 14 bases. Looked up from germline, CDR1 is SGHTS and CDR2 is YDEGEE. The CDR3 is CASSLNRERIKLFF. CDR3 bases: TGTGCCAGCAGCTTGAACAGGGAAAGGATAAAACTGTTTTTT.

This clone was recorded a few times. The chain recombines TRBV14 with TRBJ1-1; maybe TRBD1 (5 bases). Looked up from germline, CDR1 is SGHDN and CDR2 is FVKESK. V lost 0 bases and J lost 1, with 9 bases in between. This CDR3 is built from 15 residues. CDR3 DNA: TGTGCCAGCAGCCAAGATATGGGGCAGAACACTGAAGCTTTCTTT. Translation: CASSQDMGQNTEAFF.

This sequence joins TRBV10-3 and TRBJ1-6, with TRBD1 matching over 7 bases. From germline, CDR1 is ENHRY and CDR2 SYGVKD. The CDR3 is 15 residues long. V was clipped by 0 bases and J by 6 bases; unmatched bases: 2. In nucleotides, the CDR3 is TGTGCCATCAGTGAGTCGGCAGGGGGTAATTCACCCCTCCACTTT. Amino acid sequence: CAISESAGGNSPLHF.

The V gene is TRBV18, the J gene TRBJ1-1; D is ambiguous. This CDR3 contains 16 residues. Looked up from germline, CDR1 is KGHSH and CDR2 is LQKENI. V lost 0 bases and J lost 1, with 12 bases in between. DNA of the CDR3: TGTGCCAGCTCACCACCGTGGGCAGCCCGGAACACTGAAGCTTTCTTT. This translates into CASSPPWAARNTEAFF.

This chain links TRBV7-2 with TRBJ1-2; TRBD1 matches 9 bases. V trimming: 5 bases; J trimming: 10 bases; junction bases outside the gene matches: 23. CDR1 is SGHTA, CDR2 FQGNSA, per germline. The CDR3 totals 18 residues. The CDR3 region is CASSPDGYRGRGQQFYTF. The CDR3 region has the DNA TGTGCCAGCAGCCCCGACGGGTACAGGGGGCGGGGCCAACAATTCTACACCTTC.

The chain recombines TRBV9 with TRBJ2-3, with a tentative D call TRBD2 (5 bases). V was shortened by 1 base and J by 4 bases, with 13 bases between the two germline ends. CDR3 length: 15 residues. The V gene's germline CDR1 is SGDLS and CDR2 YYNGEE. Written as DNA, the CDR3 is TGTGCCAGCAGCGTATTCGGCGAGGGCCCAGATACGCAGTATTTT. This sequence encodes CASSVFGEGPDTQYF.

The rearrangement uses TRBV19 and TRBJ1-1; TRBD1 agrees at 10 bases. V shed 10 bases and J 3 bases; nucleotides not matched to a gene: 8. The CDR3 extends over 14 amino acids. Germline V gene sequence: CDR1 LNHDA, CDR2 SQIVND (reference sequence). The CDR3, as DNA: TGTGCCACCCTAGACAGGGGGCACGACACTGAAGCTTTCTTT. Its protein is CATLDRGHDTEAFF.

This chain joins TRBV11-2 and TRBJ2-1, with 9 bases that match TRBD2. The CDR3 loop spans 14 amino acids. Germline assignment: CDR1 SGHAT and CDR2 FQNNGV. V lost 1 base and J lost 9; bases outside the gene matches: 4. CDR3 sequence: CASSLVASGTEQFF. In DNA form, the CDR3 reads TGTGCCAGCAGCTTAGTGGCTAGCGGGACTGAGCAGTTCTTC.